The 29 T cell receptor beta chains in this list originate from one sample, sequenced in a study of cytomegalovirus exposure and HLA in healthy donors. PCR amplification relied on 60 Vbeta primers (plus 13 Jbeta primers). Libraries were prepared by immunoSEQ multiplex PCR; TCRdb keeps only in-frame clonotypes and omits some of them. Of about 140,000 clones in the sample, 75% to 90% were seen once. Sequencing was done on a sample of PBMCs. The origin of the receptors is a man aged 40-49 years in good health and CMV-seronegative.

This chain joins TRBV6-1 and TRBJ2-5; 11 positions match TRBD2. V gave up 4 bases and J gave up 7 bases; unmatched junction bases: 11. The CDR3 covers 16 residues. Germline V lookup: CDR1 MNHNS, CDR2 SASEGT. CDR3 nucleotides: TGTGCCAGCAGTGCACTGACTAGCGGGGTGGCGTGGACCCAGTACTTC. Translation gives CASSALTSGVAWTQYF.

Written as DNA, the CDR3 is TGTGCCAGCAGTGAAGTTGGTGTACTTGGCGGCACTGAAGCTTTCTTT. This encodes CASSEVGVLGGTEAFF. The J gene is TRBJ1-1, the V gene TRBV2; no clear D. V was clipped by 1 base and J by 4 bases, with 16 bases between them. The germline V gene encodes CDR1 SNHLY and CDR2 FYNNEI. This CDR3 region has 16 residues. The variable domain in full, with the rest retrieved from reference TRBV2 and TRBJ1-1, is EPEVTQTPSHQVTQMGQEVILRCVPISNHLYFYWYRQILGQKVEFLVSFYNNEISEKSEIFDDQFSVERPDGSNFTLKIRSTKLEDSAMYFCASSEVGVLGGTEAFFGQGTRLTVV.

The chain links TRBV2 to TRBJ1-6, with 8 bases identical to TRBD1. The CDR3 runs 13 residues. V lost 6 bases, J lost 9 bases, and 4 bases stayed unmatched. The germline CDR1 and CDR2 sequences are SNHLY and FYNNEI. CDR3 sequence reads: CASSDRGGSPLHF. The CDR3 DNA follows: TGTGCCAGCAGCGACAGGGGCGGTTCACCCCTCCACTTT. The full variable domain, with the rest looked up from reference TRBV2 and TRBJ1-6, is EPEVTQTPSHQVTQMGQEVILRCVPISNHLYFYWYRQILGQKVEFLVSFYNNEISEKSEIFDDQFSVERPDGSNFTLKIRSTKLEDSAMYFCASSDRGGSPLHFGNGTRLTVT.

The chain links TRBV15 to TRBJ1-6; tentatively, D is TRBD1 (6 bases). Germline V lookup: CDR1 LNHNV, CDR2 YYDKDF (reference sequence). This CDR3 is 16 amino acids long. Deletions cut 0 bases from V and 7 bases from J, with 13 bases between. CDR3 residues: CATSRDLRQGNSPLHF. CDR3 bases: TGTGCCACCAGCAGAGATCTGCGGCAGGGGAATTCACCCCTCCACTTT.

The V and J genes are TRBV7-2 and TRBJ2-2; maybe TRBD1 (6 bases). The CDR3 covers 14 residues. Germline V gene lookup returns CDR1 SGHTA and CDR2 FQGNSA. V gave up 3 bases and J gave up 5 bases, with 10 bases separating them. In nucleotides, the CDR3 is TGTGCCAGCAGCTTGGCAGGGGTAACCGGGGAGCTGTTTTTT. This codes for CASSLAGVTGELFF.

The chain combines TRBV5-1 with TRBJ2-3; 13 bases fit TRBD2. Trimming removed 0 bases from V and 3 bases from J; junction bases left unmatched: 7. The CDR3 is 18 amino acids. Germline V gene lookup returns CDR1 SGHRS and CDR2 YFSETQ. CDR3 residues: CASSLAVLAGGRTDTQYF. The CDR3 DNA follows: TGCGCCAGCAGCTTGGCGGTACTAGCGGGGGGGCGGACAGATACGCAGTATTTT.

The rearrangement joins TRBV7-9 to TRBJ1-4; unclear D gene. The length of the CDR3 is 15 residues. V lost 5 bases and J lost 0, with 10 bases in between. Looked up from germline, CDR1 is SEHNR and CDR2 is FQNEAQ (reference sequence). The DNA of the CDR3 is TGTGCCAGCAGCCCCAACTCGGCAACTAATGAAAAACTGTTTTTT. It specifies CASSPNSATNEKLFF.

The chain's CDR3 is CASRADRVRGGYTF. In nucleotides, the CDR3 is TGTGCCAGCAGGGCCGACAGGGTTCGCGGTGGCTACACCTTC. The chain employs TRBV28 and TRBJ1-2, with 7 positions matching TRBD1. J was trimmed by 7 bases and V by 6 bases; bases with no gene match: 11. Germline-derived CDR1 and CDR2 are MDHEN and SYDVKM. The CDR3 sequence is 14 residues long.

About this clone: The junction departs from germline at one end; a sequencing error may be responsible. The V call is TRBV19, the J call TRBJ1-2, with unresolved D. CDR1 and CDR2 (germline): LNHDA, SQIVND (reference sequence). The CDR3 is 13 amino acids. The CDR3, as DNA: TGTGCCAGTAAAATCGGTCTTAACCATGGCTACACCTTC. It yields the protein CASKIGLNHGYTF.

The CDR3 DNA reads as TGTGCCAGCTCCGTTGCCCGGGGCTCCTACGAGCAGTACTTC. Translation gives CASSVARGSYEQYF. This chain connects TRBV18 to TRBJ2-7, with a possible D match to TRBD2 (5 bases). V lost 6 bases to trimming and J lost 0 bases, with 12 bases between them. Looked up from germline, CDR1 is KGHSH and CDR2 is LQKENI. The CDR3 runs 14 residues.

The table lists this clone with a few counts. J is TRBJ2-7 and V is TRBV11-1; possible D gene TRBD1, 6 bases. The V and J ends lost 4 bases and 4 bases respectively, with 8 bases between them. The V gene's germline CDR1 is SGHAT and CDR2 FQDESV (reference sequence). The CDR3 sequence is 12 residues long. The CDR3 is CASSSDRYEQYF. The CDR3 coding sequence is TGTGCCAGCAGCTCGGACAGATACGAGCAGTACTTC. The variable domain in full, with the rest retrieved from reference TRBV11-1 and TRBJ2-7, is EAEVAQSPRYKITEKSQAVAFWCDPISGHATLYWYRQILGQGPELLVQFQDESVVDDSQLPKDRFSAERLKGVDSTLKIQPAELGDSAMYLCASSSDRYEQYFGPGTRLTVT.

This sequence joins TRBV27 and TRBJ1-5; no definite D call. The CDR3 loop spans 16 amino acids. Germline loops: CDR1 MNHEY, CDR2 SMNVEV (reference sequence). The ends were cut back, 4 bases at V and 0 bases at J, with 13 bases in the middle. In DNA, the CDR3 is TGTGCCAGCAGTTCCCGCTCCACTGTTAGCAATCAGCCCCAGCATTTT. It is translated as CASSSRSTVSNQPQHF.

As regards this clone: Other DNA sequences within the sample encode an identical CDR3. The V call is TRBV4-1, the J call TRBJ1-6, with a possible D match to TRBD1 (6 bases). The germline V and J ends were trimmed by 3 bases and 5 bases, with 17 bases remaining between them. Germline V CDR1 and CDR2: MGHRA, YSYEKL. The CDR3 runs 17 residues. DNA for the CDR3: TGCGCCAGCAGCCAGGTCGCCGGGACACTTAATAATTCACCCCTCCACTTT. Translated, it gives CASSQVAGTLNNSPLHF.

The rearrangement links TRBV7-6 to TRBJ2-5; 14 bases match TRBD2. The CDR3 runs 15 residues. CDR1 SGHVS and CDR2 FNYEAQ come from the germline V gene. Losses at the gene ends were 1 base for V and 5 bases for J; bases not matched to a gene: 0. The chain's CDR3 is CASSLGLAGGETQYF. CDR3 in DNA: TGTGCCAGCAGCTTAGGACTAGCGGGGGGGGAGACCCAGTACTTC.

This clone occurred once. The CDR3 DNA follows: TGCGCCAGCAGTGAGACGGGACTAGCGGGGGGGCGGGAGACCCAGTACTTC. It is translated as CASSETGLAGGRETQYF. The chain employs TRBV10-2 and TRBJ2-5, with 16 nucleotides matching TRBD2. CDR1 is WSHSY, CDR2 SAAADI, per germline. This CDR3 spans 17 amino acids. Germline trimming cut 2 bases from V and 5 bases from J; bases unmatched to any gene: 5.

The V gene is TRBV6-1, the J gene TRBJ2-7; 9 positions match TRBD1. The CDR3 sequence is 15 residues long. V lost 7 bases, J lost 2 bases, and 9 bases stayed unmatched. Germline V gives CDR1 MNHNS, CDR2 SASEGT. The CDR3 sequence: CASTVGQGRTYEQYF. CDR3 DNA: TGTGCCAGCACGGTCGGACAGGGGAGGACCTACGAGCAGTACTTC.

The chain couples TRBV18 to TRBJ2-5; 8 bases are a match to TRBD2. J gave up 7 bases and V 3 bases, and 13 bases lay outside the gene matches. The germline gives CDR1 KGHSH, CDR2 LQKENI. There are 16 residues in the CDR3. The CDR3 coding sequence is TGTGCCAGCTCACCGACGAAACGGGGACTAGGGACGACCCAGTACTTC. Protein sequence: CASSPTKRGLGTTQYF.

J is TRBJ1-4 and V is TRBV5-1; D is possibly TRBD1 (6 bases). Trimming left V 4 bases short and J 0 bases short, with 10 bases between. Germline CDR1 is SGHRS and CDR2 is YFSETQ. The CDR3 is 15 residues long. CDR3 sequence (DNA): TGCGCCAGCAGCCAAAACAGGGCAACTAATGAAAAACTGTTTTTT. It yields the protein CASSQNRATNEKLFF.

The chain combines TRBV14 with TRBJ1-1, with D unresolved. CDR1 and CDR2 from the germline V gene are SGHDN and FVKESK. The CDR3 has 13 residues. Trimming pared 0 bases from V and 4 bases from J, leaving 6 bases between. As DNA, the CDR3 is TGTGCCAGCAGCCAAGAGGCTGGCACTGAAGCTTTCTTT. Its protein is CASSQEAGTEAFF.

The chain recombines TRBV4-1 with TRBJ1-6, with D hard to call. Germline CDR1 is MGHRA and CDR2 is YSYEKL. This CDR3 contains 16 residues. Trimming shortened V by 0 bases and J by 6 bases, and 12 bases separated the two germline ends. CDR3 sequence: CASSQEGRVSNSPLHF. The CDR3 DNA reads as TGCGCCAGCAGCCAAGAAGGGAGGGTGAGTAATTCACCCCTCCACTTT.

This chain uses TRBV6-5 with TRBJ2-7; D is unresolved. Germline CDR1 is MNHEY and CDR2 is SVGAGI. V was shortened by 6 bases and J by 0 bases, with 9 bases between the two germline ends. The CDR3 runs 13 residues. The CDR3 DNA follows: TGTGCCAGCAGGTTACGAGACTCCTACGAGCAGTACGTC. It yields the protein CASRLRDSYEQYV.

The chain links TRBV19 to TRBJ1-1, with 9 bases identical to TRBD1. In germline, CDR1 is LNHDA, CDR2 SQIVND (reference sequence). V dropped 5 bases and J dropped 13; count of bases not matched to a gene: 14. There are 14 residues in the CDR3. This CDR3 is CASSARQGDPESFF. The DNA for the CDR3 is TGTGCCAGTAGTGCGCGACAGGGGGACCCTGAGAGTTTCTTT.

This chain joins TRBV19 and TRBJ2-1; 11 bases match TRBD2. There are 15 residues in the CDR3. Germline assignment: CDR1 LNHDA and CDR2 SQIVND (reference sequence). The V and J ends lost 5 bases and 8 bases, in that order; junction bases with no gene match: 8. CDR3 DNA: TGTGCCAGTAGTCTGCGACTAGCGGGGTATCATGAGCAGTTCTTC. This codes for CASSLRLAGYHEQFF.

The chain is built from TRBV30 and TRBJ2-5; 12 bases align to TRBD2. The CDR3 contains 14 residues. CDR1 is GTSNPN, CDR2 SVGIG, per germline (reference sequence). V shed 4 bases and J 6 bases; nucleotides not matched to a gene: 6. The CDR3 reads CAWTSGGAGKTQYF. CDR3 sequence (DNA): TGTGCCTGGACTAGCGGGGGGGCCGGGAAGACCCAGTACTTC.

CDR3 amino acids: CASRASGGLSTDTQYF. Written as DNA, the CDR3 is TGTGCCAGCAGAGCTAGCGGGGGGCTTAGCACAGATACGCAGTATTTT. This sequence joins TRBV7-6 and TRBJ2-3; 11 bases map to TRBD2. The germline CDR1 and CDR2 sequences are SGHVS and FNYEAQ. The CDR3 is made up of 16 amino acids. V lost 6 bases, J lost 0 bases, and 5 bases stayed unmatched.

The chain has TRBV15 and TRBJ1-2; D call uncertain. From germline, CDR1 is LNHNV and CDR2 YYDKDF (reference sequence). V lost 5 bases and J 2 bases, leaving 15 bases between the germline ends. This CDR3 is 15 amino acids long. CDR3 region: CATSPGRSENYGYTF. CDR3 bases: TGTGCCACCAGCCCGGGGAGAAGCGAGAACTATGGCTACACCTTC.

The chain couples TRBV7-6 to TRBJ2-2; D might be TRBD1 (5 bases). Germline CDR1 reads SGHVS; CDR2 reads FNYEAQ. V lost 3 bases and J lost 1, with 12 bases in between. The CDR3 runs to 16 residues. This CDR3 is CASSLDTAQNTGELFF. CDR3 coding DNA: TGTGCCAGCAGCTTGGACACGGCACAGAACACCGGGGAGCTGTTTTTT.

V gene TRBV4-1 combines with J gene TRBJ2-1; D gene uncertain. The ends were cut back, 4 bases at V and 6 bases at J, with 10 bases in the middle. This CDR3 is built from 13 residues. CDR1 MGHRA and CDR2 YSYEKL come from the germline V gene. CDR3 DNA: TGCGCCAGCAGCCTCCTACCCGGCAATGAGCAGTTCTTC. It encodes CASSLLPGNEQFF.

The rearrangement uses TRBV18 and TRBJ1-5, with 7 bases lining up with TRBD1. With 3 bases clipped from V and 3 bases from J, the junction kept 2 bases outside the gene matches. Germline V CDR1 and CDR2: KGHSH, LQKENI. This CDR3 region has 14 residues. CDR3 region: CASSPDRFNQPQHF. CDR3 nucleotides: TGTGCCAGCTCACCGGACAGGTTCAATCAGCCCCAGCATTTT. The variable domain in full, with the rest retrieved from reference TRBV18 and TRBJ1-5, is NAGVMQNPRHLVRRRGQEARLRCSPMKGHSHVYWYRQLPEEGLKFMVYLQKENIIDESGMPKERFSAEFPKEGPSILRIQQVVRGDSAAYFCASSPDRFNQPQHFGDGTRLSIL.